The entry below gives a single TCR beta chain sequence along with its context. V lost 7 bases and J 2 bases, leaving 5 bases between the germline ends. The CDR3 has 11 residues. This sample was taken from a study of T cell responses to AZD1222 COVID-19 vaccine. Produced via immunoSEQ multiplex PCR; TCRdb's table is partial and in-frame only. The sample records about 81,000 clones, more than 85% being singletons. The sequenced sample was peripheral blood, obtained 28 days after the second AZD1222 dose. The chain uses TRBV12-3 or TRBV12-4 and TRBJ1-2; no clear D gene. The receptor comes from an adult who received the AZD1222 COVID-19 vaccine. The CDR3: CASKQNYGYTF. The CDR3 DNA follows: TGTGCCAGCAAACAGAACTATGGCTACACCTTC.